The 30 T cell receptor beta chains presented below share a single source sample, sequenced in a study of neoadjuvant anti-PD-1 for oral cavity cancer. Here immunoSEQ multiplex PCR was the method, and the copy in TCRdb shows in-frame clones only, minus some. The table records 15,000 or so clones, 50% to 75% of them present only once. The specimen was PBMCs, collected before nivolumab (anti-PD-1) treatment. All receptors derive from a person aged 40 to 85 with oral cavity squamous cell carcinoma.

The sample holds a few counts of this clone. The genes are TRBV2 and TRBJ1-1, with D uncertain. Trimming removed 2 bases at V and 1 base at J, with 5 bases between. The CDR3 spans 13 residues. The germline V gene has CDR1 SNHLY and CDR2 FYNNEI. In nucleotides, the CDR3 is TGTGCCAGCAGTGAACTCCAGAACACTGAAGCTTTCTTT. Translation: CASSELQNTEAFF.

The rearrangement uses TRBV28 and TRBJ2-2; 9 positions match TRBD1. Unmatched junction bases numbered 8, after V lost 3 bases and J lost 6 bases. The CDR3 covers 16 residues. Germline V gene data show CDR1 as MDHEN and CDR2 as SYDVKM. The CDR3 reads CASSFPGQGVPGELFF. The CDR3 DNA reads as TGTGCCAGCAGTTTTCCGGGACAGGGCGTCCCCGGGGAGCTGTTTTTT.

The chain is built from TRBV6-6 and TRBJ2-3, with D maybe TRBD2 (6 bases). The V end lost 2 bases, the J end lost 4 bases, and 16 bases lay between the germline ends. Per the germline V gene, CDR1 is MNHNY and CDR2 is SVGAGI (reference sequence). The CDR3 spans 16 residues. CDR3 region: CASSYGAGNYADTQYF. Written as DNA, the CDR3 is TGTGCCAGCAGTTACGGAGCGGGTAACTACGCAGATACGCAGTATTTT.

The V gene is TRBV6-1, the J gene TRBJ1-1; D remains unclear. V dropped 4 bases and J dropped 1 base, with 7 bases sitting between them. The CDR3 length is 13 residues. Germline lookup yields CDR1 MNHNS and CDR2 SASEGT. The chain's CDR3 is CASSGQRNTEAFF. The DNA for the CDR3 is TGTGCCAGCAGTGGGCAGAGGAACACTGAAGCTTTCTTT.

The sample holds a few counts of this clone. This sequence joins TRBV19 and TRBJ1-3; D ambiguous. This CDR3 is 12 amino acids long. Germline V CDR1 and CDR2: LNHDA, SQIVND (reference sequence). Trimming pared 8 bases from V and 0 bases from J, leaving 5 bases between. The CDR3 sequence: CASESSGNTIYF. CDR3 bases: TGTGCCAGTGAAAGCTCTGGAAACACCATATATTTT.

The chain combines TRBV15 with TRBJ2-5; D is unclear. Germline CDR1 is LNHNV and CDR2 is YYDKDF (reference sequence). V shed 1 base and J shed 7 bases, with 7 bases lying between them. CDR3 size: 12 residues. CDR3 in DNA: TGTGCCACCAGCAGAGCCGAAGGGACCCAGTACTTC. Its translation is CATSRAEGTQYF.

The chain recombines TRBV4-2 with TRBJ2-3; TRBD2 matches at 10 bases. Germline trimming cut 4 bases from V and 0 bases from J; bases unmatched to any gene: 7. Germline lookup yields CDR1 LGHNA and CDR2 YNFKEQ. This CDR3 is built from 17 residues. In DNA form, the CDR3 reads TGTGCCAGCAGCCGCCGCTCTAGCGGGGGTAGCACAGATACGCAGTATTTT. Amino acid sequence: CASSRRSSGGSTDTQYF.

This rearrangement joins TRBV7-2 to TRBJ2-1, with 7 nucleotides matching TRBD2. Germline assignment: CDR1 SGHTA and CDR2 FQGNSA. The CDR3 loop spans 14 amino acids. V lost 6 bases to trimming and J lost 5 bases; unmatched junction nucleotides: 7. The CDR3 bases are TGTGCCAGCAGACTTACTAGCGCCGACAATGAGCAGTTCTTC. Translating gives CASRLTSADNEQFF.

The rearrangement uses TRBV7-9 and TRBJ1-4; no clear D. The germline V gene has CDR1 SEHNR and CDR2 FQNEAQ (reference sequence). CDR3 size: 16 residues. V was trimmed by 3 bases and J by 1 base, leaving 12 bases between them. The CDR3 DNA reads TGTGCCAGCAGCTTGTTCACCGGCGGAACTAATGAAAAACTGTTTTTT. Protein sequence: CASSLFTGGTNEKLFF.

The J gene is TRBJ1-6, the V gene TRBV10-1; TRBD1 matches at 9 bases. This CDR3 has 14 amino acids. V dropped 2 bases and J dropped 8; count of bases not matched to a gene: 1. From germline, CDR1 is WNHNN and CDR2 SYGVQD (reference sequence). This chain's CDR3 is CASSETGGDSPLHF. The CDR3 nucleotides are TGCGCCAGCAGTGAGACAGGGGGCGATTCACCCCTCCACTTT.

The gene calls are TRBV19 and TRBJ1-3; D gene unclear. The germline CDR1 and CDR2 sequences are LNHDA and SQIVND (reference sequence). Deletions cut 5 bases from V and 2 bases from J, with 10 bases between. The CDR3 spans 14 residues. The CDR3: CASSWLAPGNTIYF. DNA of the CDR3: TGTGCCAGTAGTTGGCTGGCGCCTGGAAACACCATATATTTT.

The chain carries TRBV11-2 and TRBJ2-3; D not certain. The CDR3 is 14 residues long. The germline CDR1 and CDR2 sequences are SGHAT and FQNNGV. Trimming took 0 bases from V and 2 from J, leaving 6 bases between them. CDR3 sequence: CASSLDPFTDTQYF. The CDR3 bases are TGTGCCAGCAGCTTAGATCCGTTCACAGATACGCAGTATTTT.

The CDR3 nucleotides are TGTGCCAGCTCTCTCAAGGAGGCAGGGGGAAAGGGCACTGAAGCTTTCTTT. Translating it yields CASSLKEAGGKGTEAFF. V and J are TRBV18 and TRBJ1-1; TRBD1 matches 7 bases. This CDR3 spans 17 amino acids. V was pared by 6 bases and J by 4 bases, with 17 bases of the junction left unmatched. The germline CDR1 and CDR2 sequences are KGHSH and LQKENI.

The table lists this clone with a few counts. Here the CDR3 DNA reads TGCGCCAGCAGCCAAGATCAGACAGGGCTACAGCCCCAGCATTTT. The encoded protein is CASSQDQTGLQPQHF. The chain has TRBV4-1 and TRBJ1-5; 7 bases map to TRBD1. Germline V gene data show CDR1 as MGHRA and CDR2 as YSYEKL. The trim removed 0 bases at V and 7 bases at J, leaving 6 bases unmatched. This CDR3 is 15 amino acids long.

The chain links TRBV5-1 to TRBJ2-7; D call uncertain. In germline, CDR1 is SGHRS, CDR2 YFSETQ. This CDR3 has 13 residues. V gave up 4 bases and J gave up 2 bases, with 10 bases separating them. The CDR3 loop reads CASSTGSPYEQYF. The CDR3 bases are TGCGCCAGCAGCACCGGGTCTCCCTACGAGCAGTACTTC.

The chain has TRBV30 and TRBJ1-1, with D maybe TRBD1 (6 bases). The CDR3 has 15 residues. Germline loops: CDR1 GTSNPN, CDR2 SVGIG (reference sequence). V lost 2 bases and J lost 4, with 17 bases in between. Here the CDR3 DNA reads TGTGCCTGGAGTCGAGGGGGGACGATGGGCACTGAAGCTTTCTTT. This gives the protein CAWSRGGTMGTEAFF.

The chain combines TRBV6-5 with TRBJ2-5; D is perhaps TRBD2 (5 bases). This CDR3 region has 10 residues. Germline CDR1 MNHEY, CDR2 SVGAGI. V lost 8 bases to trimming and J lost 7 bases, with 8 bases between them. In DNA form, the CDR3 reads TGTGCCAGCGCCGGACTGACCCAGTACTTC. Amino acids: CASAGLTQYF.

The chain is built from TRBV11-2 and TRBJ2-3; D tentatively fits TRBD1 or TRBD2 (5 bases each). Germline V lookup: CDR1 SGHAT, CDR2 FQNNGV. This CDR3 contains 15 residues. Trimming shortened V by 3 bases and J by 6 bases, and 16 bases separated the two germline ends. CDR3 sequence (DNA): TGTGCCAGCAGCTTGGTAGGGGCCGAGGGGGATACGCAGTATTTT. Encoded protein: CASSLVGAEGDTQYF.

This chain uses TRBV2 with TRBJ2-2; no firm D call. V gave up 1 base and J gave up 5 bases, with 8 bases separating them. The CDR3 consists of 14 residues. Germline values: CDR1 SNHLY, CDR2 FYNNEI. CDR3 bases: TGTGCCAGCAGTGAAGTCCCGAGGACCGGGGAGCTGTTTTTT. Translation gives CASSEVPRTGELFF.

V usage is TRBV11-2 and J usage is TRBJ2-1; D unclear. The CDR3 runs 14 residues. The V and J ends lost 0 bases and 4 bases respectively, with 7 bases between them. Germline V gene lookup returns CDR1 SGHAT and CDR2 FQNNGV. The chain's CDR3 is CASSLEWAYNEQFF. The DNA for the CDR3 is TGTGCCAGCAGCTTAGAATGGGCATACAATGAGCAGTTCTTC.

The chain employs TRBV25-1 and TRBJ2-2; D is perhaps TRBD2 (6 bases). V lost 2 bases and J 2 bases, leaving 12 bases between the germline ends. The germline gives CDR1 MGHDK, CDR2 SYGVNS. The CDR3 has 16 residues. The CDR3 spells CASSEAGAGNTGELFF. In nucleotides, the CDR3 is TGTGCCAGCAGTGAAGCGGGCGCGGGAAACACCGGGGAGCTGTTTTTT.

The chain carries TRBV7-9 and TRBJ1-4; D might be TRBD1 (5 bases). V dropped 0 bases and J dropped 4 bases, with 12 bases sitting between them. The CDR3 totals 16 residues. Germline V gene sequence: CDR1 SEHNR, CDR2 FQNEAQ (reference sequence). CDR3 sequence (DNA): TGTGCCAGCAGCTTAGCGCCGACAGCGAGTAATGAAAAACTGTTTTTT. Its protein product is CASSLAPTASNEKLFF.

The gene calls are TRBV11-2 and TRBJ2-5; D not resolved. V was shortened by 5 bases and J by 5 bases, with 21 bases between the two germline ends. This CDR3 region has 16 residues. Germline lookup yields CDR1 SGHAT and CDR2 FQNNGV. The CDR3 loop reads CASSITRSSGMETQYF. The CDR3 region has the DNA TGTGCCAGCAGCATTACGCGTTCTAGTGGGATGGAGACCCAGTACTTC. The variable domain in full, completed from reference TRBV11-2 and TRBJ2-5, reads EAGVAQSPRYKIIEKRQSVAFWCNPISGHATLYWYQQILGQGPKLLIQFQNNGVVDDSQLPKDRFSAERLKGVDSTLKIQPAKLEDSAVYLCASSITRSSGMETQYFGPGTRLLVL.

The rearrangement uses TRBV6-6 and TRBJ2-7, with D perhaps TRBD1 (5 bases). The CDR3 contains 13 residues. Germline CDR1 reads MNHNY; CDR2 reads SVGAGI (reference sequence). V was pared by 10 bases and J by 0 bases, with 13 bases between. This CDR3 is CATSGQSSYEQYF. CDR3 bases: TGTGCCACCTCAGGGCAGAGCTCCTACGAGCAGTACTTC.

This chain uses TRBV19 with TRBJ2-3, with unresolved D. V was clipped by 3 bases and J by 5 bases, with 15 bases between them. In germline, CDR1 is LNHDA, CDR2 SQIVND (reference sequence). This CDR3 is 15 amino acids long. CDR3 nucleotide sequence: TGTGCCAGTAGTATTAGAACCCTGAGTGGAGATACGCAGTATTTT. This codes for CASSIRTLSGDTQYF.

A few counts support this clone. The chain recombines TRBV7-9 with TRBJ1-1; D perhaps matches TRBD1 (5 bases). This CDR3 comprises 14 residues. Germline V gene sequence: CDR1 SEHNR, CDR2 FQNEAQ (reference sequence). V gave up 2 bases and J gave up 5 bases, with 12 bases separating them. This chain's CDR3 is CASSLNSGITEAFF. CDR3 sequence (DNA): TGTGCCAGCAGCTTAAATTCAGGGATTACTGAAGCTTTCTTT.

The chain uses TRBV30 and TRBJ2-1, with TRBD2 matching 9 bases. Unmatched junction bases numbered 9, after V lost 0 bases and J lost 6 bases. Germline-derived CDR1 and CDR2 are GTSNPN and SVGIG (reference sequence). CDR3 length equals 16 residues. DNA of the CDR3: TGTGCCTGGAGTGTATTATTAGCGGGAGTCTTCAATGAGCAGTTCTTC. Translation: CAWSVLLAGVFNEQFF.

J is TRBJ1-1 and V is TRBV10-1, with TRBD1 identical over 9 bases. Trimming took 0 bases from V and 3 from J; bases not matched to a gene: 2. The CDR3 is 15 amino acids. Germline lookup yields CDR1 WNHNN and CDR2 SYGVQD (reference sequence). CDR3 region: CASSESGQGYTEAFF. CDR3 DNA sequence: TGCGCCAGCAGTGAGTCGGGACAGGGCTACACTGAAGCTTTCTTT.

This clone was counted between two and nine times. The chain is built from TRBV19 and TRBJ2-3; D possibly matches TRBD1 or TRBD2 (6 bases each). Germline loops: CDR1 LNHDA, CDR2 SQIVND (reference sequence). V lost 6 bases and J 0 bases, leaving 13 bases between the germline ends. CDR3 size: 15 residues. The CDR3 loop is CASSLGGFSTDTQYF. The DNA for the CDR3 is TGTGCCAGTAGCCTAGGGGGGTTTAGCACAGATACGCAGTATTTT.

The chain joins TRBV19 to TRBJ2-7; D perhaps matches TRBD2 (6 bases). Between the trimmed V and J ends, which lost 6 bases and 2 bases, there was a span of 11 bases. The germline V gene encodes CDR1 LNHDA and CDR2 SQIVND (reference sequence). This CDR3 has 13 residues. The CDR3 reads CASSYGLTYEQYF. CDR3 DNA sequence: TGTGCCAGTAGCTACGGACTAACCTACGAGCAGTACTTC. The whole variable domain, remainder taken from reference TRBV19 and TRBJ2-7, is DGGITQSPKYLFRKEGQNVTLSCEQNLNHDAMYWYRQDPGQGLRLIYYSQIVNDFQKGDIAEGYSVSREKKESFPLTVTSAQKNPTAFYLCASSYGLTYEQYFGPGTRLTVT.